The 32 T cell receptor beta chains below were found in one sample sequenced in a study of cytomegalovirus exposure and HLA in healthy donors. Researchers ran the PCR with 60 Vbeta and 13 Jbeta primers. Produced via immunoSEQ multiplex PCR; TCRdb's table is partial and in-frame only. The sample shows about 150,000 clones, about 66% of them seen only once. The sample consisted of PBMCs. The receptors were sampled from a male donor in good health and CMV-seronegative.

Comments on this clone: The junction does not match germline at one end; this may be a read error. This chain joins TRBV6-6 and TRBJ2-5; 8 nucleotides line up with TRBD2. CDR3 length: 13 residues. Looked up from germline, CDR1 is MNHNY and CDR2 is SVGAGI (reference sequence). As DNA, the CDR3 is TGTGCCAGCAGTGATGACCCCGGGACTAGATTCAACTTC. It encodes CASSDDPGTRFNF.

The chain carries TRBV6-7 and TRBJ1-6, with a tentative D call TRBD1 (5 bases). TRBV6-7 qualifies as an ORF whose function is uncertain. V lost 8 bases, J lost 5 bases, and 13 bases lay in between. The length of the CDR3 is 14 residues. This chain's CDR3 is CASVSGAHNSPLHF. The CDR3 bases are TGTGCCAGCGTAAGCGGGGCCCATAATTCACCCCTCCACTTT.

The chain joins TRBV7-9 to TRBJ2-1; the D gene is possibly TRBD2 (6 bases). Germline-derived CDR1 and CDR2 are SEHNR and FQNEAQ (reference sequence). There are 14 residues in the CDR3. Trimming pared 3 bases from V and 2 bases from J, leaving 8 bases between. This CDR3 is CASSFLAPYNEQFF. CDR3 nucleotide sequence: TGTGCCAGCAGCTTTCTAGCGCCCTACAATGAGCAGTTCTTC.

This clone was recorded a few times. The rearrangement joins TRBV5-1 to TRBJ2-3, with D perhaps matching TRBD2 (5 bases). CDR1 and CDR2 (germline): SGHRS, YFSETQ. This CDR3 region has 14 residues. V was clipped by 4 bases and J by 2 bases, with 11 bases between them. The chain's CDR3 is CASSVVRDTDTQYF. DNA of the CDR3: TGCGCCAGCAGCGTAGTCCGGGACACAGATACGCAGTATTTT.

This chain connects TRBV7-8 to TRBJ1-5; TRBD1 agrees at 8 bases. Germline V gene sequence: CDR1 SGHVS, CDR2 FQNEAQ. The CDR3 is made up of 13 amino acids. Trimming at V came to 6 bases and at J to 6 bases, leaving 4 bases not matched to a gene. This chain's CDR3 is CASRRTGSQPQHF. In nucleotides, the CDR3 is TGTGCCAGCAGACGGACAGGGAGTCAGCCCCAGCATTTT.

The CDR3 bases are TGTGCCAGCAGCCTGAAGCGTGGGGCGACAGATACGCAGTATTTT. This sequence encodes CASSLKRGATDTQYF. The genes are TRBV5-4 and TRBJ2-3; possible D gene TRBD1, 5 bases. The CDR3 runs to 15 residues. From germline, CDR1 is SGHNT and CDR2 YYREEE (reference sequence). The germline V and J ends were trimmed by 4 bases and 3 bases, with 15 bases remaining between them.

This clone appeared a single time. The rearrangement links TRBV28 to TRBJ1-1; possible D gene TRBD1, 6 bases. The germline gives CDR1 MDHEN, CDR2 SYDVKM. The germline V and J ends were trimmed by 6 bases and 4 bases, with 12 bases remaining between them. There are 13 residues in the CDR3. The chain's CDR3 is CASRETGGTEAFF. DNA for the CDR3: TGTGCCAGCAGGGAGACAGGAGGCACTGAAGCTTTCTTT.

This clone has just a few counts. The CDR3 sequence is CASSNTGTGELFF. The CDR3, as DNA: TGTGCCAGCAGCAATACAGGGACCGGGGAGCTGTTTTTT. This chain connects TRBV7-9 to TRBJ2-2; D is perhaps TRBD1 (6 bases). V dropped 5 bases and J dropped 5 bases, with 9 bases sitting between them. Germline V gene lookup returns CDR1 SEHNR and CDR2 FQNEAQ (reference sequence). The CDR3 length is 13 residues. Full variable domain (missing parts from reference TRBV7-9 and TRBJ2-2): DTGVSQNPRHKITKRGQNVTFRCDPISEHNRLYWYRQTLGQGPEFLTYFQNEAQLEKSRLLSDRFSAERPKGSFSTLEIQRTEQGDSAMYLCASSNTGTGELFFGEGSRLTVL.

The chain joins TRBV2 to TRBJ1-5; 7 nucleotides match TRBD1. The ends lost 7 bases at V and 1 base at J; junction bases unmatched: 7. Looked up from germline, CDR1 is SNHLY and CDR2 is FYNNEI. The CDR3 covers 15 residues. CDR3 coding DNA: TGTGCCAGCAATTGGGACAGTGAGAGCAATCAGCCCCAGCATTTT. This encodes CASNWDSESNQPQHF.

The chain carries TRBV11-2 and TRBJ1-1; maybe TRBD1 (5 bases). The CDR3 extends over 15 amino acids. CDR1 is SGHAT and CDR2 is FQNNGV in the germline V gene. Trimming took off 4 bases at V and 5 bases at J, with 17 bases between the two ends. CDR3 in amino acids: CASSYVWAGKTEAFF. As DNA, the CDR3 is TGTGCCAGCAGCTACGTCTGGGCAGGGAAGACTGAAGCTTTCTTT.

The rearrangement uses TRBV2 and TRBJ1-3, with D tentatively TRBD1 (5 bases). Trimming stripped 7 bases from V and 0 bases from J, with 13 bases between. CDR1 and CDR2 (germline): SNHLY, FYNNEI. The CDR3 sequence is 15 residues long. The CDR3 is CASTLTVLSGNTIYF. The CDR3 bases are TGTGCCAGCACCCTGACAGTACTCTCTGGAAACACCATATATTTT.

The chain couples TRBV12-5 to TRBJ1-2; 7 bases line up with TRBD1. The V and J ends lost 0 bases and 0 bases, in that order; junction bases with no gene match: 1. Per the germline V gene, CDR1 is LGHNT and CDR2 is FRNRAP. This CDR3 contains 15 residues. CDR3 loop: CASGLVTGANYGYTF. Here the CDR3 DNA reads TGTGCTAGTGGTTTGGTCACAGGGGCTAACTATGGCTACACCTTC. Looking up the rest from reference TRBV12-5 and TRBJ1-2 gives the full variable domain: DARVTQTPRHKVTEMGQEVTMRCQPILGHNTVFWYRQTMMQGLELLAYFRNRAPLDDSGMPKDRFSAEMPDATLATLKIQPSEPRDSAVYFCASGLVTGANYGYTFGSGTRLTVV.

The chain joins TRBV2 to TRBJ2-7, with D perhaps TRBD1 (6 bases). V lost 5 bases and J 4 bases, leaving 12 bases between the germline ends. The V gene's germline CDR1 is SNHLY and CDR2 FYNNEI. This CDR3 has 13 amino acids. CDR3 region: CASSPERGYEQYF. For the CDR3, the DNA is TGTGCCAGCAGTCCAGAGAGGGGGTACGAGCAGTACTTC.

The rearrangement links TRBV4-2 to TRBJ2-5; 9 bases agree with TRBD2. The V segment lost 1 base and the J segment 2 bases; nucleotides outside the gene matches: 8. The germline V gene has CDR1 LGHNA and CDR2 YNFKEQ. CDR3 size: 17 residues. For the CDR3, the DNA is TGTGCCAGCAGCCAAGGTCTAGCGGGGAATTATCAAGAGACCCAGTACTTC. Translated, it gives CASSQGLAGNYQETQYF.

This rearrangement joins TRBV15 to TRBJ2-5; 11 bases line up with TRBD2. V dropped 0 bases and J dropped 2; count of bases not matched to a gene: 8. Germline lookup yields CDR1 LNHNV and CDR2 YYDKDF (reference sequence). The CDR3 spans 18 residues. CDR3 residues: CATSRDPRLAGIQETQYF. For the CDR3, the DNA is TGTGCCACCAGCAGAGATCCAAGACTAGCGGGGATTCAAGAGACCCAGTACTTC.

This chain uses TRBV6-1 with TRBJ2-1, with a possible D match to TRBD2 (5 bases). The CDR3 is made up of 12 amino acids. Per germline, CDR1 MNHNS and CDR2 SASEGT. V was shortened by 6 bases and J by 7 bases, with 10 bases between the two germline ends. CDR3 sequence (DNA): TGTGCCAGCAGCGTTACGGGGAATGAGCAGTTCTTC. The encoded protein is CASSVTGNEQFF.

This clone has just one count. The rearrangement joins TRBV28 to TRBJ1-5; tentatively, D is TRBD1 (5 bases). Trimming shortened V by 5 bases and J by 6 bases, and 8 bases separated the two germline ends. Germline CDR1 and CDR2: MDHEN and SYDVKM. This CDR3 contains 12 residues. The CDR3 coding sequence is TGTGCCAGCAGTCAGGGTTCTCAGCCCCAGCATTTT. It yields the protein CASSQGSQPQHF.

The chain links TRBV7-2 to TRBJ2-1; 8 bases align to TRBD1. Germline loops: CDR1 SGHTA, CDR2 FQGNSA. V was clipped by 0 bases and J by 4 bases; unmatched bases: 5. CDR3 length equals 16 residues. In nucleotides, the CDR3 is TGTGCCAGCAGCTTAGCGGCCAGGGGGCCTTACAATGAGCAGTTCTTC. Amino acids: CASSLAARGPYNEQFF.

The gene calls are TRBV28 and TRBJ1-6; TRBD1 is a possible D gene (5 bases). The CDR3 extends over 14 amino acids. V was shortened by 6 bases and J by 6 bases, with 12 bases between the two germline ends. Germline V gene data show CDR1 as MDHEN and CDR2 as SYDVKM. CDR3 sequence reads: CASRLDNPNSPLHF. DNA of the CDR3: TGTGCCAGCAGACTGGACAACCCTAATTCACCCCTCCACTTT.

The rearrangement links TRBV4-1 to TRBJ2-6, with D possibly matching TRBD2 (5 bases). V was shortened by 4 bases and J by 4 bases, with 11 bases between the two germline ends. This CDR3 spans 15 amino acids. Germline CDR1 MGHRA, CDR2 YSYEKL. This CDR3 is CASSLLGMGANVLTF. The DNA for the CDR3 is TGCGCCAGCAGCCTCCTCGGGATGGGGGCCAACGTCCTGACTTTC.

The chain links TRBV9 to TRBJ1-2; D is possibly TRBD1 (5 bases). Germline CDR1 SGDLS, CDR2 YYNGEE. Trimming removed 4 bases at V and 8 bases at J, with 15 bases between. The CDR3 has 13 amino acids. For the CDR3, the DNA is TGTGCCAGCAGCCCCCTGGGAGGGGTGGGCTACACCTTC. Translated, it gives CASSPLGGVGYTF.

This chain links TRBV7-9 with TRBJ1-2; TRBD1 agrees at 9 bases. The CDR3 loop spans 16 amino acids. Trimming cost V 2 bases and J 4 bases; bases outside gene matches: 8. Germline V gene data show CDR1 as SEHNR and CDR2 as FQNEAQ (reference sequence). CDR3 residues: CASSLFKTTGGYGYTF. CDR3 nucleotide sequence: TGTGCCAGCAGCTTATTCAAAACGACAGGGGGCTATGGCTACACCTTC.

V usage is TRBV28 and J usage is TRBJ1-2; 9 bases line up with TRBD1. CDR1 and CDR2 from the germline V gene are MDHEN and SYDVKM. This CDR3 is 14 amino acids long. Trimming cost V 6 bases and J 3 bases; bases outside gene matches: 5. CDR3 sequence: CASRLQGADYGYTF. The CDR3, as DNA: TGTGCCAGCAGATTACAGGGGGCCGACTATGGCTACACCTTC.

This clone was observed a handful of times. This chain joins TRBV4-1 and TRBJ2-5; D possibly corresponds to TRBD2 (6 bases). V dropped 0 bases and J dropped 4 bases, with 9 bases sitting between them. Germline loops: CDR1 MGHRA, CDR2 YSYEKL. The CDR3 has 14 amino acids. The CDR3 region has the DNA TGCGCCAGCAGCCAAGATGGACTAAGAGAGACCCAGTACTTC. This encodes CASSQDGLRETQYF.

The chain is built from TRBV2 and TRBJ2-1; 9 bases align to TRBD2. The CDR3 contains 16 residues. V shed 1 base and J 9 bases; nucleotides not matched to a gene: 10. Germline CDR1 reads SNHLY; CDR2 reads FYNNEI. Here the CDR3 reads CASSEGGGTSLAEQFF. CDR3 bases: TGTGCCAGCAGTGAAGGTGGGGGGACTAGCTTAGCTGAGCAGTTCTTC.

The genes are TRBV28 and TRBJ1-2, with D perhaps TRBD1 (6 bases). The CDR3 totals 20 residues. CDR1 and CDR2 (germline): MDHEN, SYDVKM. V was clipped by 2 bases and J by 0 bases, with 25 bases between them. DNA of the CDR3: TGTGCCAGCAGTTTAGCTCAGGGTGGGGGCCCCCGGGGGGCTAACTATGGCTACACCTTC. As protein: CASSLAQGGGPRGANYGYTF.

CDR3 sequence reads: CASSLSLNQPQHF. As DNA, the CDR3 is TGTGCCAGCAGCTTATCCCTCAATCAGCCCCAGCATTTT. The rearrangement joins TRBV7-3 to TRBJ1-5, with D unclear. The CDR3 totals 13 residues. V lost 2 bases, J lost 3 bases, and 5 bases lay in between. Germline V gene sequence: CDR1 SGHTA, CDR2 FQGTGA.

The rearrangement joins TRBV19 to TRBJ2-1, with TRBD1 matching 7 bases. V gave up 1 base and J gave up 7 bases; unmatched junction bases: 13. Per germline, CDR1 LNHDA and CDR2 SQIVND (reference sequence). The CDR3 consists of 17 residues. The CDR3, as DNA: TGTGCCAGTAGTATAGGGGGACCCGGGACAGAATATAATGAGCAGTTCTTC. Residues: CASSIGGPGTEYNEQFF. Full variable domain (outside the CDR3, taken from reference TRBV19 and TRBJ2-1): DGGITQSPKYLFRKEGQNVTLSCEQNLNHDAMYWYRQDPGQGLRLIYYSQIVNDFQKGDIAEGYSVSREKKESFPLTVTSAQKNPTAFYLCASSIGGPGTEYNEQFFGPGTRLTVL.

This chain joins TRBV2 and TRBJ2-1; tentative D call: TRBD2 (6 bases). This CDR3 region has 13 residues. The germline V and J ends were trimmed by 4 bases and 6 bases, with 10 bases remaining between them. Germline V gene sequence: CDR1 SNHLY, CDR2 FYNNEI. The CDR3 loop is CASSGGLRNEQFF. CDR3 sequence (DNA): TGTGCCAGCAGTGGGGGACTTCGCAATGAGCAGTTCTTC.

The chain carries TRBV4-3 and TRBJ2-7, with 10 bases matching TRBD1. The J segment lost 1 base and the V segment lost 2 bases, leaving 2 bases of the junction unmatched. Germline V gene sequence: CDR1 LGHNA, CDR2 YSLEER. This CDR3 is 15 amino acids long. In DNA, the CDR3 is TGCGCCAGCAGCCAATCGGGACAGGGGTCCTACGAGCAGTACTTC. Residues: CASSQSGQGSYEQYF.

The rearrangement joins TRBV7-8 to TRBJ1-3; the D is unclear. Germline values: CDR1 SGHVS, CDR2 FQNEAQ. V dropped 5 bases and J dropped 4 bases, with 9 bases sitting between them. The CDR3 extends over 13 amino acids. The chain's CDR3 is CASSRVYGNTIYF. For the CDR3, the DNA is TGTGCCAGCAGCCGCGTTTACGGAAACACCATATATTTT.

This chain links TRBV6-5 with TRBJ1-5; 10 bases are shared with TRBD1. After removal of 5 bases from V and 5 bases from J, the junction contained 6 bases not matched to a gene. Per the germline V gene, CDR1 is MNHEY and CDR2 is SVGAGI. CDR3 size: 15 residues. The CDR3 loop reads CASSQGTGDHQPQHF. DNA of the CDR3: TGTGCCAGCAGTCAGGGGACAGGGGATCATCAGCCCCAGCATTTT.